This T cell receptor (beta chain) was sequenced during a study of blood T cell repertoires in COVID-19. About the research overall: PBMCs, B-cell-depleted T cells, or T cells were the source of the cDNA or gDNA that made up the material.

In the original processing: Estimation of nucleated cell counts was performed using reference gene primer amplification. The table came from immunoSEQ multiplex PCR; TCRdb's copy has only in-frame clones and leaves some out. That table furnishes V, J and clone size, whereas the DNA furnished D and trimming. The data contain 200,000 to 250,000 clones, about nine tenths of them singletons. V lost 4 bases, J lost 0 bases, and 6 bases stayed unmatched. This CDR3 has 15 residues. CDR1 is SGHRS, CDR2 YFSETQ, per germline. Enrolment of Seattle patients took place during active infection, and they were followed longitudinally.

The sequencing input was peripheral blood. V is TRBV5-1 and J is TRBJ1-1; TRBD1 matches 7 bases. The TCR was taken from a man under 40 with COVID-19, enrolled during active disease. This chain's CDR3 is CASSKRQGMNTEAFF. The CDR3 DNA sequence: TGCGCCAGCAGCAAAAGACAGGGAATGAACACTGAAGCTTTCTTT. The variable domain in full, completed from reference TRBV5-1 and TRBJ1-1, reads KAGVTQTPRYLIKTRGQQVTLSCSPISGHRSVSWYQQTPGQGLQFLFEYFSETQRNKGNFPGRFSGRQFSNSRSEMNVSTLELGDSALYLCASSKRQGMNTEAFFGQGTRLTVV.